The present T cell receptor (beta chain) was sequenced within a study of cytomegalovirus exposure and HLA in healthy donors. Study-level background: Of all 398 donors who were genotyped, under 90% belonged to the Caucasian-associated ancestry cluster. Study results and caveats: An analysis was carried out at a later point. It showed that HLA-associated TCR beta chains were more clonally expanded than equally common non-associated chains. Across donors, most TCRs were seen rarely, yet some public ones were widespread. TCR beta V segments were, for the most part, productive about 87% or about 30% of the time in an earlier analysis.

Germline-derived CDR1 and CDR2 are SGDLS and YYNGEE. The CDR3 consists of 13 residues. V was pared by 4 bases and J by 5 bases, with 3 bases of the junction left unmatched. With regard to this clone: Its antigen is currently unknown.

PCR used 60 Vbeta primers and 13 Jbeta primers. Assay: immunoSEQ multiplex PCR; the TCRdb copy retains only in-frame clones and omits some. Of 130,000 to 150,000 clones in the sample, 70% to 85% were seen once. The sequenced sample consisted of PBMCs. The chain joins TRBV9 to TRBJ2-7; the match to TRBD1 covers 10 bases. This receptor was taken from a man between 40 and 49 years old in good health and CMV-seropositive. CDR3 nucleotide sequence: TGTGCCAGCAGCCGGGACAGGGGCAACGAGCAGTACTTC. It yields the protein CASSRDRGNEQYF.